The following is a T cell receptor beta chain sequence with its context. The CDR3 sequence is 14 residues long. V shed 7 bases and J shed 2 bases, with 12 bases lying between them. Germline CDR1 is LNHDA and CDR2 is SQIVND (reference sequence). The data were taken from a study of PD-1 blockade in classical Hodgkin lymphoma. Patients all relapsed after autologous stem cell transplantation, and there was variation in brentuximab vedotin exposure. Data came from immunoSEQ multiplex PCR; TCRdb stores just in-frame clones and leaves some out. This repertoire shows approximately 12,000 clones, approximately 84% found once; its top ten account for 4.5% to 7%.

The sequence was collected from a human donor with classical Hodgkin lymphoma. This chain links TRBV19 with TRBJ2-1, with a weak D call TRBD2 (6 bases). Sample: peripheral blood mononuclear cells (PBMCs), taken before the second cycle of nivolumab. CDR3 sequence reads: CASMWGVPYNEQFF. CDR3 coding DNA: TGTGCCAGTATGTGGGGGGTACCCTACAATGAGCAGTTCTTC.